This entry features one TCR beta chain sequence. Germline-derived CDR1 and CDR2 are LGHNT and FRNRAP. The J segment lost 0 bases and the V segment lost 7 bases, leaving 14 bases of the junction unmatched. This CDR3 is built from 18 residues. The record originates from a study of blood T cell repertoires in COVID-19. Study details: Samples taken during acute and convalescent COVID-19 were collected in the United States, Italy and Spain. The cDNA or gDNA used as material had been derived from T cells, B-cell-depleted T cells, or PBMCs.

TCRdb's copy holds only in-frame clones and misses some; the assay was immunoSEQ multiplex PCR. The top ten hold under 0.65% of the sample, which has roughly 160,000 clones, around 87% seen once. What was sequenced was peripheral blood. This TCR was sampled from a man in his sixties with COVID-19, enrolled during active disease. The chain carries TRBV12-5 and TRBJ2-1; 8 bases line up with TRBD1. For the CDR3, the DNA is TGTGCTAGTGCCACTACCCTCATCAGGGGGCCCTCCTACAATGAGCAGTTCTTC. Translating it yields CASATTLIRGPSYNEQFF. Supplemented by reference TRBV12-5 and TRBJ2-1, the full variable domain reads DARVTQTPRHKVTEMGQEVTMRCQPILGHNTVFWYRQTMMQGLELLAYFRNRAPLDDSGMPKDRFSAEMPDATLATLKIQPSEPRDSAVYFCASATTLIRGPSYNEQFFGPGTRLTVL.